This T cell receptor beta chain stems from a study of blood T cell repertoires in COVID-19. In the study overall: Specimens from acute and convalescent COVID-19 originated in the United States, Italy and Spain. The analysed material was cDNA or gDNA that came from T cells, B-cell-depleted T cells, or PBMCs.

Generated by immunoSEQ multiplex PCR, the TCRdb table keeps only in-frame clones and is missing some. The sample holds around 130,000 clones, approximately 83% seen once. V lost 4 bases and J 0 bases, leaving 15 bases between the germline ends. In germline, CDR1 is GTSNPN, CDR2 SVGIG (reference sequence). CDR3 length equals 15 residues. The rearrangement joins TRBV30 to TRBJ1-1; D unresolved. The receptor was isolated from a woman aged 50 to 60 with acute or convalescent COVID-19. The sample consisted of peripheral blood. In DNA, the CDR3 is TGTGCCTGGAACGGAAACGGGATTATGAACACTGAAGCTTTCTTT. Amino acids: CAWNGNGIMNTEAFF.